The T cell receptor (beta chain) described here comes from a study of T-cell reconstitution after alpha-beta-depleted transplantation in children. This clonotype was observed a few times. CDR3 length: 15 residues. Germline V lookup: CDR1 LGHNA, CDR2 YSLEER. Between the trimmed V and J ends, which lost 0 bases and 5 bases, there was a span of 13 bases. Preparing the TCRbeta library involved the use of unique molecular identifiers. In TCRdb, the PCR reads were re-called with MiXCR into one record per CDR3 protein. The sample includes approximately 640,000 distinct CDR3 sequences, around a sixth of them seen just once.

The TCR sequence derives from a human donor who donated a stem cell graft to a child with acute myeloid leukemia. Sequencing was performed on PBMCs from the stem cell graft donor, taken from the stem cell graft. The gene calls are TRBV4-3 and TRBJ1-2; D uncertain. In nucleotides, the CDR3 is TGCGCCAGCAGCCAAGATACCGGGCAGCCTTATGGCTACACCTTC. Residues: CASSQDTGQPYGYTF.